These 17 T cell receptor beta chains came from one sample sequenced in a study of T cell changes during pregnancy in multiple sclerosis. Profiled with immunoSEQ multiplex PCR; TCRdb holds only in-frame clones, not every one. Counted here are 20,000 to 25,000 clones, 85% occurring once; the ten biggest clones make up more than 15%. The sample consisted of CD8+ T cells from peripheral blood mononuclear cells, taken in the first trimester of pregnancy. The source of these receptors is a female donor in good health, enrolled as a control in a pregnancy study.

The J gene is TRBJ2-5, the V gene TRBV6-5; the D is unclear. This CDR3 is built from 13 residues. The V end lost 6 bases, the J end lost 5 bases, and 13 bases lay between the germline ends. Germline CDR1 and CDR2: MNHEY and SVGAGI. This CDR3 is CASSATVGETQYF. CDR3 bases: TGTGCCAGCAGCGCTACGGTGGGCGAGACCCAGTACTTC.

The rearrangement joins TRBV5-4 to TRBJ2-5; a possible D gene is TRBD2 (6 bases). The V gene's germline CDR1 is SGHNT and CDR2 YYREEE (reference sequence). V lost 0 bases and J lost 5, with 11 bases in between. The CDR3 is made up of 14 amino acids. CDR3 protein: CASSLASGRETQYF. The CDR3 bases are TGTGCCAGCAGCTTGGCGTCAGGGAGGGAGACCCAGTACTTC. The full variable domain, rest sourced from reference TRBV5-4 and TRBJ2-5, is ETGVTQSPTHLIKTRGQQVTLRCSSQSGHNTVSWYQQALGQGPQFIFQYYREEENGRGNFPPRFSGLQFPNYSSELNVNALELDDSALYLCASSLASGRETQYFGPGTRLLVL.

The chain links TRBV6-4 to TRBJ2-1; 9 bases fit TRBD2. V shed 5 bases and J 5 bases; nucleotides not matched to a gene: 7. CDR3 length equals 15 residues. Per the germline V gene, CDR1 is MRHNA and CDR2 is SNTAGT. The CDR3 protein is CASSRGASGDNEQFF. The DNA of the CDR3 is TGTGCCAGCAGTAGGGGGGCTAGCGGGGACAATGAGCAGTTCTTC.

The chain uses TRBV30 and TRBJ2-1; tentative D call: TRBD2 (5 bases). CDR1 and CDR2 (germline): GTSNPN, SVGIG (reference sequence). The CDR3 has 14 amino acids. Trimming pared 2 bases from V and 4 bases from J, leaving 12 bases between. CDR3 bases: TGTGCCTGGAGTTCCTCCTCGGGGTACAATGAGCAGTTCTTC. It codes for CAWSSSSGYNEQFF.

DNA of the CDR3: TGTGCCAGCAGTTACAACAGGGGCGGGTGGCCTGAAGCTTTCTTT. Translating it yields CASSYNRGGWPEAFF. The chain couples TRBV6-6 to TRBJ1-1; TRBD1 matches 7 bases. The germline gives CDR1 MNHNY, CDR2 SVGAGI (reference sequence). The J segment lost 6 bases and the V segment lost 2 bases, leaving 9 bases of the junction unmatched. The CDR3 runs to 15 residues.

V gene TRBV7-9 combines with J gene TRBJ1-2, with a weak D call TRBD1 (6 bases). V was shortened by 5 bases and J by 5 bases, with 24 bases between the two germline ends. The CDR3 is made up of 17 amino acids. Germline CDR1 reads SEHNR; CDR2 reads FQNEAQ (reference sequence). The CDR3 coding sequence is TGTGCCAGCAGCCCGAAGGGTTTGACAGGATTCACTTATGGCTACACCTTC. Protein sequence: CASSPKGLTGFTYGYTF. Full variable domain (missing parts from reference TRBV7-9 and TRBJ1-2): DTGVSQNPRHKITKRGQNVTFRCDPISEHNRLYWYRQTLGQGPEFLTYFQNEAQLEKSRLLSDRFSAERPKGSFSTLEIQRTEQGDSAMYLCASSPKGLTGFTYGYTFGSGTRLTVV.

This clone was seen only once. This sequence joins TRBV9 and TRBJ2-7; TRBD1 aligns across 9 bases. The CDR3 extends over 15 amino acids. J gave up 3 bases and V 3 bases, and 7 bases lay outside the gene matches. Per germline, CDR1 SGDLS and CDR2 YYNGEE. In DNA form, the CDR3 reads TGTGCCAGCAGCGCCTGGCCGGGACAGGGCTACGAGCAGTACTTC. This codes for CASSAWPGQGYEQYF.

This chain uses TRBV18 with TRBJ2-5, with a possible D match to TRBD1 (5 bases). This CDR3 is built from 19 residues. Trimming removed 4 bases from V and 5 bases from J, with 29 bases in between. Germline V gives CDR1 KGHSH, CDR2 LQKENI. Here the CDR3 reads CASSQTTANDKPKLETQYF. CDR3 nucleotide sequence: TGTGCCAGCTCACAAACGACAGCTAATGATAAACCAAAGTTGGAGACCCAGTACTTC. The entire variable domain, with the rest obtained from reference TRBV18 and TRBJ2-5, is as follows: NAGVMQNPRHLVRRRGQEARLRCSPMKGHSHVYWYRQLPEEGLKFMVYLQKENIIDESGMPKERFSAEFPKEGPSILRIQQVVRGDSAAYFCASSQTTANDKPKLETQYFGPGTRLLVL.

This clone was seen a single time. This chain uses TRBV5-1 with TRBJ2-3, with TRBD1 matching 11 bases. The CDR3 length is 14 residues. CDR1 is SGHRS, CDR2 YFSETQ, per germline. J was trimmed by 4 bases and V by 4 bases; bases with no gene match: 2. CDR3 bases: TGCGCCAGCAGCCCGGGACAGGGGGCAGATACGCAGTATTTT. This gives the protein CASSPGQGADTQYF.

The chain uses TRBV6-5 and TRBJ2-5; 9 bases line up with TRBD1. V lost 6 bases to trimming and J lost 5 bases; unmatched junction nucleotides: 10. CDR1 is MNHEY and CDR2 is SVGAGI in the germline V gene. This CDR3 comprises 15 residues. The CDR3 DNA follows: TGTGCCAGCAGCCCCGGGACAGGGCGAGGGGAGACCCAGTACTTC. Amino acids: CASSPGTGRGETQYF.

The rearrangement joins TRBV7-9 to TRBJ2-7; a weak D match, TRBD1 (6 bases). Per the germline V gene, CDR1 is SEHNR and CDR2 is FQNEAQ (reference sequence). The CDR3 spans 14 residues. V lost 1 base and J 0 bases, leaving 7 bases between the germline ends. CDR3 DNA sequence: TGTGCCAGCAGCTTAGGGGGGCTCTCCTACGAGCAGTACTTC. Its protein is CASSLGGLSYEQYF.

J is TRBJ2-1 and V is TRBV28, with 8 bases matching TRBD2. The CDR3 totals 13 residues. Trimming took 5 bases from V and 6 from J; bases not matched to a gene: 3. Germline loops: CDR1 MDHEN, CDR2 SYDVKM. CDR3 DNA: TGTGCCAGCAGTATCGGACTAGCCAATGAGCAGTTCTTC. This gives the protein CASSIGLANEQFF.

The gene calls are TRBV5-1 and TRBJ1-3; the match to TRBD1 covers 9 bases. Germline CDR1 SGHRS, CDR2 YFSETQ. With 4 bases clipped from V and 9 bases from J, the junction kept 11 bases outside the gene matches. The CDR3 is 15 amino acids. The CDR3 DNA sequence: TGCGCCAGCAGCGCCACAGGGGGCGAGACTGGCACCATATATTTT. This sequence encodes CASSATGGETGTIYF.

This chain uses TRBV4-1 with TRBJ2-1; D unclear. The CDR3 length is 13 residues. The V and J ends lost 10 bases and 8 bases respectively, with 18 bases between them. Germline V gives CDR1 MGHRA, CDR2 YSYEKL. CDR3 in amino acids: CATAQSSSYEQFF. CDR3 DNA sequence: TGCGCCACCGCCCAAAGTAGCAGCTATGAGCAGTTCTTC.

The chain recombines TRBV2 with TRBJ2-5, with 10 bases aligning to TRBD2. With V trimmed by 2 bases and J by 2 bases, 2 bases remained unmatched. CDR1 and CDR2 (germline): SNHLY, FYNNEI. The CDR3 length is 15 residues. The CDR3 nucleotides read TGTGCCAGCAGTGAAAAAGCGGGAGGGCAAGAGACCCAGTACTTC. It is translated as CASSEKAGGQETQYF. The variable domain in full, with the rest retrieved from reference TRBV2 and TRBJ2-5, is EPEVTQTPSHQVTQMGQEVILRCVPISNHLYFYWYRQILGQKVEFLVSFYNNEISEKSEIFDDQFSVERPDGSNFTLKIRSTKLEDSAMYFCASSEKAGGQETQYFGPGTRLLVL.

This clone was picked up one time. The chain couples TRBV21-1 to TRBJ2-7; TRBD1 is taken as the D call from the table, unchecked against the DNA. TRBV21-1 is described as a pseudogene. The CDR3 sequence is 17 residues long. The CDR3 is CASSALRTGEGPYEQYF. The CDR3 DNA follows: TGTGCCAGCAGCGCCCTCAGGACAGGGGAAGGTCCCTACGAGCAGTACTTC.

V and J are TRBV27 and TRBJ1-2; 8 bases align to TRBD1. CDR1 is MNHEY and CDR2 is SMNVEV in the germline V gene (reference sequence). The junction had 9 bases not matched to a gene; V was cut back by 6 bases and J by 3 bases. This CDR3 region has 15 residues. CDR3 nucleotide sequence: TGTGCCAGCAGCCCTCCCGGGACAGGCTACTATGGCTACACCTTC. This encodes CASSPPGTGYYGYTF.